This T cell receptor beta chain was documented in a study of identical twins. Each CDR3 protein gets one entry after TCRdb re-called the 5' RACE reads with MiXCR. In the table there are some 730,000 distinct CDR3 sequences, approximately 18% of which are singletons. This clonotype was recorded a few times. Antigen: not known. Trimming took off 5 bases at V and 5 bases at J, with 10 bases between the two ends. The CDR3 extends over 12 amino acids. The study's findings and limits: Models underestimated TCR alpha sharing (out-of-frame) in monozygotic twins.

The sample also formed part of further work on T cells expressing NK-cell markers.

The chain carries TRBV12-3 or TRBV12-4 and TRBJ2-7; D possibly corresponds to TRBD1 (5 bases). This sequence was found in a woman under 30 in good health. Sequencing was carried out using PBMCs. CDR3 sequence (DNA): TGTGCCAGCAGTATCAGGGTGAACGAGCAGTACTTC. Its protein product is CASSIRVNEQYF.